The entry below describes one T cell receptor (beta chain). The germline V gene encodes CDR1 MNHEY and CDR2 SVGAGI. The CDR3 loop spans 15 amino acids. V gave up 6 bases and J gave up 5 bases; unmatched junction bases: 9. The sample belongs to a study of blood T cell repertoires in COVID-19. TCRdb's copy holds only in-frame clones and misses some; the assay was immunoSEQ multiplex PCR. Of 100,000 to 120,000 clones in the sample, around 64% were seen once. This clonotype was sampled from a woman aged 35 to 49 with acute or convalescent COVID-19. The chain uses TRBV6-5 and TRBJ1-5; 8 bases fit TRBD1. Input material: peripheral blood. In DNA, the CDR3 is TGTGCCAGCAGAGGAGATAACAGGGGGGATCAGCCCCAGCATTTT. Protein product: CASRGDNRGDQPQHF.